This T cell receptor beta chain was sequenced for a study of T cell responses to AZD1222 COVID-19 vaccine. Concerning this clone itself: Its specificity is not known.

General study results and limits: Just 5 or 6 AZD1222 recipients tested seropositive at baseline. Increased Spike-specific TCR breadth and depth were observed after two AZD1222 doses. Close to half of spike-specific TCRs reportedly recognize unmutated variant regions. Donor demographics were predominantly white British with a female majority; clonal diversity may be underestimated.

Data came from immunoSEQ multiplex PCR; TCRdb stores just in-frame clones and leaves some out. The sample carries about 92,000 clones, about 90% recorded once. This TCR came from an adult in good health. The sequences come from peripheral blood, collected on day 0 of AZD1222 vaccination.

CDR3 nucleotides: TGTGCCAGCAGCGCCTCGGACAGGGCGCTAGGTAGCACAGATACGCAGTATTTT. This codes for CASSASDRALGSTDTQYF. The chain carries TRBV9 and TRBJ2-3; the match to TRBD1 covers 8 bases. The CDR3 has 18 residues. V gave up 3 bases and J gave up 0 bases; unmatched junction bases: 12. Germline loops: CDR1 SGDLS, CDR2 YYNGEE.